This TCR beta chain derives from a study of T-cell memory formation after mild COVID-19. Looking at the study overall: Each donor largely had its own TCR clusters.

From germline, CDR1 is SGHDT and CDR2 YYEEEE. This CDR3 has 15 residues. The germline V and J ends were trimmed by 0 bases and 6 bases, with 12 bases remaining between them. TCR alpha and TCR beta cDNA libraries carrying sample barcodes and UMIs came from 5'RACE with constant-segment primers. TCRdb re-analysed the 5' RACE reads in MiXCR, keeping a single row per CDR3 protein. This sample yields around 200,000 distinct CDR3 sequences, of which about 10% are seen a single time; approximately 3% belongs to the top ten. At least ten counts were recorded for this clonotype. The sample comprised PBMCs or a T cell subset sorted from them (not recorded which). This chain uses TRBV5-6 with TRBJ2-2; D uncertain. This clonotype was sampled from a man aged 18 to 29 who had mild COVID-19 (a few samples of this study predate the infection). Cell type and time point are not known. This CDR3 reads CASSLAILGPGELFF. The DNA for the CDR3 is TGTGCCAGCAGCTTGGCCATTCTGGGTCCCGGGGAGCTGTTTTTT. Supplemented by reference TRBV5-6 and TRBJ2-2, the full variable domain reads DAGVTQSPTHLIKTRGQQVTLRCSPKSGHDTVSWYQQALGQGPQFIFQYYEEEERQRGNFPDRFSGHQFPNYSSELNVNALLLGDSALYLCASSLAILGPGELFFGEGSRLTVL.